This entry features one T cell receptor (beta chain) sequence. Its specificity is unknown. These data come from a study of OX40 agonist ivuxolimab in advanced cancers. As for the study in general: The group had a mean age of 60 years, ranged from about 20 to 80, and was 75% to 85% male. The study reported partial responses in three patients: one hepatocellular carcinoma, two cutaneous melanoma.

Study-wide results and caveats: Clonal expansion by week 6 occurred in CD4+ and CD8+ blood T cells (at 0.1 to 3.0 mg/kg). It was also the case that some nonresponders had low normalized T-cell clonal expansion.

Measured with immunoSEQ multiplex PCR; TCRdb has only the in-frame clones, and not every one. The table records around 20,000 clones, just under 75% of them present only once. The V segment lost 0 bases and the J segment 6 bases; nucleotides outside the gene matches: 13. In germline, CDR1 is MGHRA, CDR2 YSYEKL. The CDR3 extends over 17 amino acids. This chain uses TRBV4-1 with TRBJ1-1, with 7 bases that match TRBD1. The source of this sequence is an adult with an advanced solid tumor such as melanoma, head and neck, liver or kidney cancer. Sequences were derived from CD4+ or CD8+ T cells sorted from blood, sampled in a trial of the OX40 agonist ivuxolimab. The CDR3 loop is CASSQDPGQGVRAEAFF. In nucleotides, the CDR3 is TGCGCCAGCAGCCAAGATCCTGGGCAGGGGGTTCGAGCTGAAGCTTTCTTT.